These T cell receptor beta chains were read from a single sample in a study of shared clonotypes between healthy human individuals. Assay: immunoSEQ multiplex PCR; the TCRdb copy retains only in-frame clones and omits some. The sample yields roughly 1 million clones, about 80% seen once. Source material: memory CD4+ T cells from PBMCs. The origin of the receptors is a man younger than 35 in good health. Some clones in this sample may be carry-over from other donors' samples. CDR3s include the opening cysteine and the closing phenylalanine or tryptophan. The order of the fields is clone size, D gene, V gene, J gene, CDR3 DNA, CDR3 protein. D genes are given only for firm matches. Clone size is given for some rows only: seen once, a few or many times, or a class if the clone is expanded.

>NA|NA|TRBV28|TRBJ1-6
TGTGCCAGCAGGGAAAATGGACAGCCCTATAATTCACCCCTCCACTTT
CASRENGQPYNSPLHF
>NA|NA|TRBV28|TRBJ1-2
TGTGCCAGCAGACGACCTCAGCTGTATGGCTACACCTTC
CASRRPQLYGYTF
>NA|TRBD2|TRBV10-3|TRBJ2-3
TGTGCCACCCGGGGACTAGCGGAGACAGATACGCAGTATTTT
CATRGLAETDTQYF
>NA|NA|TRBV5-1|TRBJ2-5
TGCGCCAGCAACGTCGGGACACCCCAAGAGACCCAGTACTTC
CASNVGTPQETQYF
>few|NA|TRBV7-9|TRBJ1-1
TGTGCCAGCAGCTTAATTTCGGTGAACACTGAAGCTTTCTTT
CASSLISVNTEAFF
>NA|NA|TRBV28|TRBJ2-7
TGTGCCAGCAGTTTATTGGGGACGGCCAGCTCCTACGAGCAGTACTTC
CASSLLGTASSYEQYF
>NA|NA|TRBV5-1|TRBJ2-2
TGCGCCAGCAGCTTGGCAACCGGGCCTAACACCGGGGAGCTGTTTTTT
CASSLATGPNTGELFF
>NA|NA|TRBV6-6|TRBJ2-5
TGTGCCAGCACTAGACGGGGGTTGGGGCAAGAGACCCAGTACTTC
CASTRRGLGQETQYF
>NA|TRBD1|TRBV4-1|TRBJ1-6
TGCGCCAGCAGCCAGGGACAGGGTGGGAATTCACCCCTCCACTTT
CASSQGQGGNSPLHF
>once|NA|TRBV10-1|TRBJ2-1
TGCGCCAGCAGTGAGTCCTTAAATCAGGAGCAGTTCTTC
CASSESLNQEQFF
>NA|TRBD2|TRBV5-1|TRBJ2-3
TGCGCCAGCAGCCCACAGGGCGGGGGGTTAGATACGCAGTATTTT
CASSPQGGGLDTQYF
>NA|NA|TRBV7-5|TRBJ2-5
TGTGTCAGAAGCTTCTCTTGTGGGACTAGCGGCCCCGGAGAGACCCAGTACTTC
CVRSFSCGTSGPGETQYF
>NA|NA|TRBV30|TRBJ1-2
TGTGCCTGGAAGACATCATGGGATGGCTACACCTTC
CAWKTSWDGYTF
>NA|NA|TRBV5-1|TRBJ1-5
TGCGCCAGCAGCCCGGAAGGGGGGAGCAATCAGCCCCAGCATTTT
CASSPEGGSNQPQHF
>once|NA|TRBV28|TRBJ2-2
TGTGCCAGCAGTCTTACTTACGGGGAGCTGTTTTTT
CASSLTYGELFF
>NA|NA|TRBV28|TRBJ2-1
TGTGCCAGCAGTTTAGCCGGCAATGAGCAGTTCTTC
CASSLAGNEQFF
>NA|TRBD1|TRBV2|TRBJ2-5
TGTGCCAGCAGTCAACAGGGGGCGCCTGAAGAGACCCAGTACTTC
CASSQQGAPEETQYF
>NA|NA|TRBV6-7|TRBJ2-1
TGTGCCAGCAGTTACTCCGCTCTGCTTCCCTACAATGAGCAGTTCTTC
CASSYSALLPYNEQFF
>few|NA|TRBV19|TRBJ1-2
TGTGCCAGTAGTATAGTGTCGGCAGCGTATGGCTACACCTTC
CASSIVSAAYGYTF
>once|NA|TRBV25-1|TRBJ2-5
TGTGCCAGCAGTGGAAAGCCGGGACAACAAGAGACCCAGTACTTC
CASSGKPGQQETQYF
>NA|TRBD2|TRBV7-8|TRBJ2-1
TGTGCCAGCACCCGGGGGACTAGAGGGGTTGAGCAGTTCTTC
CASTRGTRGVEQFF
>NA|NA|TRBV7-3|TRBJ1-5
TGTGCCAGCAGCTCGATGACTAGCGGGCTCACAGATACGCAGCATTTT
CASSSMTSGLTDTQHF
>NA|NA|TRBV11-2|TRBJ1-2
TGTGCCAGCAGCTTAAGCGGGACCGTCTATGGCTACACCTTC
CASSLSGTVYGYTF
>once|TRBD2|TRBV7-9|TRBJ2-1
TGTGCCAGCAGCTTAGCGCTGGGGGGACTAGCGGCCAATGAGCAGTTCTTC
CASSLALGGLAANEQFF
>NA|NA|TRBV5-4|TRBJ2-1
TGTGCCAGCAGCTTGGCAGGGTTCCCAACAAGCAATGAGCAGTTCTTC
CASSLAGFPTSNEQFF
>NA|NA|TRBV30|TRBJ2-5
TGTGCCTGGAGTGTACAACGACAGGCCAGGACCAGAGAGACCCAGTACTTC
CAWSVQRQARTRETQYF
>NA|NA|TRBV6-1|TRBJ1-1
TGTGCCAGCAGTTATCAGGGCAGATTGGCTTTCTTT
CASSYQGRLAFF
>NA|TRBD2|TRBV9|TRBJ2-1
TGTGCCAGCAGCGTCTCCGGGGGAGGGTTGGGTGAGCAGTTCTTC
CASSVSGGGLGEQFF
>once|TRBD2|TRBV4-3|TRBJ2-2
TGCGCCAGCAGCCAAGATTTAGGGCTAGCGGGAGACGGGGAGCTGTTTTTT
CASSQDLGLAGDGELFF
>NA|NA|TRBV7-2|TRBJ2-7
TGTGCCAGCAGCTTACGAACAGGGATCCCCTACGAGCAGTACTTC
CASSLRTGIPYEQYF
>NA|NA|TRBV27|TRBJ1-5
TGTGCCAGCAGTTTCGGGGGCCCCCCCCTCGGTCAGCCCCAGCATTTT
CASSFGGPPLGQPQHF
>NA|TRBD2|TRBV5-4|TRBJ2-3
TGTGCCAGCAGCTATCAGCGGGAGCAAAGCACAGATACGCAGTATTTT
CASSYQREQSTDTQYF
>NA|NA|TRBV9|TRBJ1-1
TGTGCCAGCAGCGTAGAGCCAGGGTTGTACACTGAAGCTTTCTTT
CASSVEPGLYTEAFF
>NA|TRBD1|TRBV19|TRBJ1-4
TGTGCCAGTTCTGTCCCTGGGGACAGGGGCGGTGAAAAACTGTTTTTT
CASSVPGDRGGEKLFF
>once|NA|TRBV6-1|TRBJ1-5
TGTGCCAGCAGAGGAACGGGCAATCAGCCCCAGCATTTT
CASRGTGNQPQHF
>NA|NA|TRBV9|TRBJ2-1
TGTGCCAGCAGCGTAGACGGGAGCGGTTACAATGAGCAGTTCTTC
CASSVDGSGYNEQFF
>NA|NA|TRBV2|TRBJ1-1
TGTGCCAGCAGTGGGTCCATCGGCGGCACTGAAGCTTTCTTT
CASSGSIGGTEAFF
>NA|TRBD1|TRBV27|TRBJ2-7
TGTGCCAGCAGTTTCTGGCAGGGGGCCGACGAGCAGTACTTC
CASSFWQGADEQYF
>once|NA|TRBV20-1|TRBJ2-3
TGCAGTGCTGAGGACCGTAGCTCGCAGTATTTT
CSAEDRSSQYF
>NA|NA|TRBV2|TRBJ2-3
TGTGCCAGCAGTCCTCCTTCGGTCGTCGACCCCTCGCAGTATTTT
CASSPPSVVDPSQYF
>NA|NA|TRBV5-1|TRBJ2-7
TGCGCCAGCAGGGACAGAGTTGATACGCCGCACTACGAGCAGTACTTC
CASRDRVDTPHYEQYF
>NA|NA|TRBV4-3|TRBJ1-2
TGCGCCAGCAGCCAATTAACAGGGACCACAAGCCTGGGGGGCTACACCTTC
CASSQLTGTTSLGGYTF
>NA|NA|TRBV15|TRBJ1-4
TGTGCCACCAGCAGAGATTTGCGGACCAAACTGTTTTTT
CATSRDLRTKLFF
>few|TRBD1|TRBV28|TRBJ1-5
TGTGCCAGCAGTTTGGGGGACAGCTCCTATAGCAATCAGCCCCAGCATTTT
CASSLGDSSYSNQPQHF
>NA|NA|TRBV7-7|TRBJ2-1
TGTGCCAGCAGCTCCGGATCCGGGAGTTACAATGAGCAGTTCTTC
CASSSGSGSYNEQFF
>NA|NA|TRBV5-1|TRBJ2-6
TGCGCCAGTCAGCTCGGGGGCTCTGGGGCCAACGTCCTGACTTTC
CASQLGGSGANVLTF